Below are 24 T cell receptor beta chains sequenced from a single sample in a study of T cells in Graves' hyperthyroidism and ophthalmopathy. The investigators amplified TCR beta CDR3 regions from RNA transcripts. The HTBI primer set was used in a first-round RT-PCR of the TCR CDR3. Using its own MiXCR run on the multiplex PCR reads, TCRdb lists one record per CDR3 protein. Of 500,000 to 650,000 distinct CDR3 sequences listed, 20% were seen once; the top ten hold 47%. Sequences were obtained from blood. These receptors were obtained from a man in his forties with Graves' ophthalmopathy.

J is TRBJ2-3 and V is TRBV6-2 or TRBV6-3; TRBD2 matches 11 bases. With 2 bases clipped from V and 0 bases from J, the junction kept 10 bases outside the gene matches. The CDR3 runs to 19 residues. Germline lookup yields CDR1 MNHEY and CDR2 SVGEGT. The CDR3 loop reads CASSYRTSGSNPSTDTQYF. The CDR3 DNA reads as TGTGCCAGCAGTTACCGGACTAGCGGGTCGAACCCTAGCACAGATACGCAGTATTTT.

Many counts were recorded for this clonotype. The genes are TRBV2 and TRBJ2-5; TRBD1 agrees at 10 bases. CDR3 length: 15 residues. The V gene's germline CDR1 is SNHLY and CDR2 FYNNEI. V lost 1 base and J lost 5; bases outside the gene matches: 4. The CDR3 sequence: CASSEETGGGETQYF. Here the CDR3 DNA reads TGTGCCAGCAGTGAAGAGACAGGGGGCGGTGAGACCCAGTACTTC.

At least ten counts were recorded for this clonotype. The chain is built from TRBV7-9 and TRBJ2-7, with a tentative D call TRBD1 (5 bases). Germline CDR1 is SEHNR and CDR2 is FQNEAQ (reference sequence). The CDR3 extends over 12 amino acids. Trimming took off 4 bases at V and 6 bases at J, with 10 bases between the two ends. The CDR3 reads CASSSRAAEQYF. For the CDR3, the DNA is TGTGCCAGCAGCTCCAGGGCAGCCGAGCAGTACTTC.

The chain uses TRBV4-2 and TRBJ2-5; possible D gene TRBD2, 6 bases. There are 12 residues in the CDR3. V was pared by 0 bases and J by 13 bases, with 12 bases between. Germline V lookup: CDR1 LGHNA, CDR2 YNFKEQ. CDR3 residues: CASSQERGRLYF. The CDR3 DNA sequence: TGTGCCAGCAGCCAAGAGCGGGGTCGCCTGTACTTC.

CDR3 coding DNA: TGTGCCAGCAGTTACTCTACGGCCCCACGGGGGGCCAACGTCCTGACTTTC. Residues: CASSYSTAPRGANVLTF. The chain is built from TRBV6-2 or TRBV6-3 and TRBJ2-6, with unresolved D. This CDR3 spans 17 amino acids. In germline, CDR1 is MNHEY, CDR2 SVGEGT. Trimming removed 0 bases from V and 4 bases from J, with 13 bases in between.

The chain employs TRBV28 and TRBJ2-2, with 7 bases that match TRBD1. The CDR3 extends over 16 amino acids. With V trimmed by 2 bases and J by 4 bases, 7 bases remained unmatched. Per germline, CDR1 MDHEN and CDR2 SYDVKM. CDR3 in amino acids: CASSLSPRQGTGELFF. The CDR3 DNA reads TGTGCCAGCAGTTTAAGCCCCCGACAGGGCACCGGGGAGCTGTTTTTT.

A single count supports this clonotype. The chain recombines TRBV5-6 with TRBJ1-1; no clear D gene. The V and J ends lost 5 bases and 11 bases respectively, with 13 bases between them. CDR3 length: 11 amino acids. Germline values: CDR1 SGHDT, CDR2 YYEEEE. The CDR3 region has the DNA TGTGCCAGCAGTTCCGGAAGGTATGCTTTCTTT. Its protein is CASSSGRYAFF.

The rearrangement uses TRBV6-1 and TRBJ1-6; D not resolved. The germline V and J ends were trimmed by 8 bases and 0 bases, with 11 bases remaining between them. This CDR3 spans 15 amino acids. Germline CDR1 is MNHNS and CDR2 is SASEGT. Written as DNA, the CDR3 is TGTGCCAGCCACTCGGAGAGCTCCTATAATTCACCCCTCCACTTT. Its translation is CASHSESSYNSPLHF.

As concerns this clonotype: Possible read error: a much larger clone is one base away. The chain carries TRBV3-1 and TRBJ1-2; TRBD1 matches 7 bases. The germline V gene has CDR1 LGHDT and CDR2 YNNKEL (reference sequence). This CDR3 comprises 16 residues. The CDR3 is CTSSQDLRGLGYGYTF. Here the CDR3 DNA reads TGTACCAGCAGCCAAGATCTAAGGGGGCTCGGCTATGGCTACACCTTC.

The chain links TRBV20-1 to TRBJ2-3; TRBD2 is a possible D gene (5 bases). The V gene's germline CDR1 is DFQATT and CDR2 SNEGSKA (reference sequence). This CDR3 is 14 amino acids long. V was pared by 6 bases and J by 0 bases, with 13 bases between. The CDR3, as DNA: TGCAGTGCCACCCGGGGAACTAGCACAGATACGCAGTATTTT. Translated: CSATRGTSTDTQYF.

The chain has TRBV19 and TRBJ2-3; 11 positions agree with TRBD1. J gave up 6 bases and V 0 bases, and 2 bases lay outside the gene matches. CDR3 length: 15 amino acids. Germline V CDR1 and CDR2: LNHDA, SQIVND (reference sequence). The CDR3 sequence is CASSIDGQGADTQYF. Here the CDR3 DNA reads TGTGCCAGTAGTATAGACGGACAGGGGGCTGATACGCAGTATTTT.

This clonotype was counted at least ten times. V usage is TRBV7-2 and J usage is TRBJ2-7; perhaps D is TRBD1 or TRBD2 (5 bases each). The germline V and J ends were trimmed by 3 bases and 2 bases, with 14 bases remaining between them. The length of the CDR3 is 15 residues. Per germline, CDR1 SGHTA and CDR2 FQGNSA. CDR3 amino acids: CASSLPGRMTYEQYF. CDR3 in DNA: TGTGCCAGCAGCTTGCCGGGACGGATGACCTACGAGCAGTACTTC.

This clonotype has a count of ten or more. The J gene is TRBJ1-2, the V gene TRBV6-1; no firm D call. Germline-derived CDR1 and CDR2 are MNHNS and SASEGT. The CDR3 runs to 13 residues. Trimming removed 1 base from V and 3 bases from J, with 6 bases in between. CDR3 sequence (DNA): TGTGCCAGCAGTGAAGACAAGGACTATGGCTACACCTTC. It specifies CASSEDKDYGYTF.

The rearrangement uses TRBV20-1 and TRBJ2-1; the D gene could be TRBD1 or TRBD2 (5 bases each). This CDR3 has 11 residues. The V gene's germline CDR1 is DFQATT and CDR2 SNEGSKA (reference sequence). The ends were cut back, 3 bases at V and 9 bases at J, with 9 bases in the middle. The CDR3 is CSASGGFEQFF. The CDR3 DNA reads TGCAGTGCTAGTGGGGGTTTTGAGCAGTTCTTC.

Concerning this clonotype itself: Lacking the conserved final phenylalanine or tryptophan, this CDR3 likely reflects a read error. The rearrangement uses TRBV11-2 and TRBJ2-1; weak D call: TRBD2 (6 bases). The V end was cut by 5 bases, the J end by 2 bases, with 13 bases between. CDR1 and CDR2 (germline): SGHAT, FQNNGV. This CDR3 has 15 residues. The CDR3 DNA reads as TGTGCCAGCAGCCTCTTAGCGGACCCCTACAATGAGCAGTTCTCC. Protein: CASSLLADPYNEQFS.

This clonotype was picked up many times. This chain links TRBV27 with TRBJ2-5; maybe TRBD2 (5 bases). This CDR3 comprises 15 residues. V dropped 6 bases and J dropped 1 base, with 15 bases sitting between them. Looked up from germline, CDR1 is MNHEY and CDR2 is SMNVEV (reference sequence). The CDR3: CASSLKDSLQETQYF. CDR3 bases: TGTGCCAGCAGCCTCAAGGACTCCCTCCAAGAGACCCAGTACTTC.

The chain employs TRBV4-3 and TRBJ2-5, with D unresolved. V was shortened by 5 bases and J by 5 bases, with 12 bases between the two germline ends. From germline, CDR1 is LGHNA and CDR2 YSLEER. CDR3 length equals 13 residues. The CDR3 reads CASSTGLRETQYF. The CDR3, as DNA: TGCGCCAGCAGCACCGGGCTTAGGGAGACCCAGTACTTC.

This chain joins TRBV9 and TRBJ1-5, with D possibly TRBD1 on 5 matching bases. V was shortened by 4 bases and J by 2 bases, with 16 bases between the two germline ends. Per the germline V gene, CDR1 is SGDLS and CDR2 is YYNGEE. CDR3 length equals 16 residues. The CDR3 DNA follows: TGTGCCAGCAGCTCCTCCTCAGGGTTTGGCAATCAGCCCCAGCATTTT. Residues: CASSSSSGFGNQPQHF.

The J gene is TRBJ2-2, the V gene TRBV7-9, with D possibly TRBD1 on 6 matching bases. The CDR3 contains 15 residues. From germline, CDR1 is SEHNR and CDR2 FQNEAQ (reference sequence). V lost 5 bases, J lost 5 bases, and 15 bases lay in between. DNA of the CDR3: TGTGCCAGCAGCCACAGCAGGGGATCAACCGGGGAGCTGTTTTTT. The encoded protein is CASSHSRGSTGELFF.

The chain has TRBV24-1 and TRBJ1-2; D unclear. V lost 10 bases, J lost 2 bases, and 16 bases lay in between. CDR3 length: 14 residues. Germline CDR1 KGHDR, CDR2 SFDVKD. The CDR3 nucleotides are TGTGCCACAGGTACGTGGAGTCCAAACTATGGCTACACCTTC. Translating it yields CATGTWSPNYGYTF.

This clonotype came up a few times. This chain uses TRBV9 with TRBJ2-2, with 7 bases that match TRBD2. From germline, CDR1 is SGDLS and CDR2 YYNGEE. CDR3 length: 14 amino acids. V shed 4 bases and J 6 bases; nucleotides not matched to a gene: 6. For the CDR3, the DNA is TGTGCCAGCAGCCCTGGACTAGTTGCCGGGGAGCTGTTTTTT. Its protein product is CASSPGLVAGELFF.

This clonotype has a handful of counts. This rearrangement joins TRBV7-9 to TRBJ2-3; tentative D call: TRBD2 (5 bases). This CDR3 spans 16 amino acids. CDR1 is SEHNR and CDR2 is FQNEAQ in the germline V gene (reference sequence). V gave up 5 bases and J gave up 0 bases, with 15 bases separating them. The CDR3 protein is CASSPVGIPSTDTQYF. The CDR3 coding sequence is TGTGCCAGCAGCCCCGTCGGGATCCCTAGCACAGATACGCAGTATTTT.

In this sample, this clonotype turned up a few times. This chain joins TRBV7-9 and TRBJ2-7; 10 positions match TRBD1. CDR1 is SEHNR, CDR2 FQNEAQ, per germline (reference sequence). Unmatched junction bases numbered 11, after V lost 6 bases and J lost 6 bases. The length of the CDR3 is 15 residues. This CDR3 reads CASSPRDRGNLEQYF. The CDR3 DNA is TGTGCCAGCAGTCCACGGGACAGGGGAAACCTCGAGCAGTACTTC.

Points on this clonotype: An end of the junction does not agree with germline; a read error may underlie this. The CDR3 DNA sequence: TGTGCCAGCAATTACTCCGGGACAGGGACCTACGAGCAGTACTTC. Its protein product is CASNYSGTGTYEQYF. The chain is built from TRBV6-5 and TRBJ2-7, with TRBD1 matching over 9 bases. The V gene's germline CDR1 is MNHEY and CDR2 SVGAGI. The CDR3 runs to 15 residues.